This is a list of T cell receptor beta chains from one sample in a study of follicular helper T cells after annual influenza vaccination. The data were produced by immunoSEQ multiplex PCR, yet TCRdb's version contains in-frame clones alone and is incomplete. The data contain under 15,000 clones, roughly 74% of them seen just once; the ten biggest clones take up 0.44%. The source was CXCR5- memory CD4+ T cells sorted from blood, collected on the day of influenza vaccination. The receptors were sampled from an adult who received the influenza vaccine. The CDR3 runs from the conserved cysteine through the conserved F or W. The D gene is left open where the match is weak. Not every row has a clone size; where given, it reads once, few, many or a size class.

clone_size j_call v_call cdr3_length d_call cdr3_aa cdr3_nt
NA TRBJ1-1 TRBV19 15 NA CASSTYGEGGTEAFF TGTGCCAGTAGTACGTACGGGGAAGGGGGCACTGAAGCTTTCTTT
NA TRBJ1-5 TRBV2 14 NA CASSWTGNNQPQHF TGTGCCAGCAGTTGGACCGGGAACAATCAGCCCCAGCATTTT
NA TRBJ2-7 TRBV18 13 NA CASSPTKDYEQYF TGTGCCAGCTCACCCACAAAAGACTACGAGCAGTACTTC
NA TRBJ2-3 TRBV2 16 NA CASSQQAWGGTDTQYF TGTGCCAGCAGTCAACAGGCCTGGGGTGGTACAGATACGCAGTATTTT
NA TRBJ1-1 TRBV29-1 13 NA CSVEEQVNTEAFF TGCAGCGTTGAAGAACAAGTAAACACTGAAGCTTTCTTT
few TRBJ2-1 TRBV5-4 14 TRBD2 CASSLGLAGNEQFF TGTGCCAGCAGCTTGGGACTAGCGGGGAACGAGCAGTTCTTC
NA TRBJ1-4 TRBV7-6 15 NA CASSLVGQRGEKLFF TGTGCCAGCAGCTTAGTTGGACAGAGGGGTGAAAAACTGTTTTTT
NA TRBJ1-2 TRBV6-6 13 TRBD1 CASNTGVGYGYTF TGTGCCAGCAATACAGGGGTTGGGTATGGCTACACCTTC
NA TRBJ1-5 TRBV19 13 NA CASEDRPNQPQHF TGTGCCAGCGAGGACAGACCCAATCAGCCCCAGCATTTT
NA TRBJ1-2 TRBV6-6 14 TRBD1 CASSYSTGEGGYTF TGTGCCAGCAGTTACTCAACAGGGGAAGGCGGCTACACCTTC
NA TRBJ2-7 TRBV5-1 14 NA CASSPRAGDYEQYF TGCGCCAGCAGCCCCCGGGCAGGGGACTACGAGCAGTACTTC
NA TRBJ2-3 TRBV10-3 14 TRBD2 CATKPGGTTDTQYF TGTGCCACAAAACCGGGGGGGACCACAGATACGCAGTATTTT
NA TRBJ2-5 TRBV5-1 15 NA CASSLALGDIETQYF TGCGCCAGCAGCTTGGCTCTGGGCGATATAGAGACCCAGTACTTC
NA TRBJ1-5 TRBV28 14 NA CATAGILGDQPQHF TGTGCCACCGCGGGGATCTTAGGGGATCAGCCCCAGCATTTT
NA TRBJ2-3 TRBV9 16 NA CASSVGASVLTDTQYF TGTGCCAGCAGCGTAGGGGCTAGCGTCCTCACAGATACGCAGTATTTT
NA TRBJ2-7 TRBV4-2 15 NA CASSQEEVRGYEQYF TGTGCCAGCAGCCAGGAGGAAGTACGGGGCTACGAGCAGTACTTC
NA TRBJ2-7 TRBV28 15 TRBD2 CASSLLGGGSYEQYF TGTGCCAGCAGTTTATTGGGGGGGGGATCCTACGAGCAGTACTTC
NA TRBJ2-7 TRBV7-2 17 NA CASSLGPGTRGTYEQYF TGTGCCAGCAGCTTAGGCCCCGGGACAAGGGGCACCTACGAGCAGTACTTC
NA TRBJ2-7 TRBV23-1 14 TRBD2 CASSHRGGSYEQYF TGCGCCAGCAGTCATCGGGGGGGATCCTACGAGCAGTACTTC
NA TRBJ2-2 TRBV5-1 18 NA CASRPLWDFRLNTGELFF TGCGCCAGCCGCCCCCTCTGGGACTTCCGACTAAACACCGGGGAGCTGTTTTTT
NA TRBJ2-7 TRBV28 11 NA CASGAPYEQYF TGTGCCAGCGGGGCTCCCTACGAGCAGTACTTC
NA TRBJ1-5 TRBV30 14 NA CAWSVVSGNQPQHF TGTGCCTGGAGTGTTGTCTCAGGCAATCAGCCCCAGCATTTT
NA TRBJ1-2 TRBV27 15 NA CASSLIGKDYYGYTF TGTGCCAGCAGTTTGATCGGAAAAGACTACTATGGCTACACCTTC
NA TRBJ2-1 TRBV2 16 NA CASSDPDSVSYNEQFF TGTGCCAGCAGTGACCCTGACAGTGTCTCCTACAATGAGCAGTTCTTC
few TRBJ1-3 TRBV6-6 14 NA CASSIQGTGNTIYF TGTGCCAGCAGTATCCAGGGAACTGGAAACACCATATATTTT
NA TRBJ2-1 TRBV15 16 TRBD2 CATSHRRGGLYNEQFF TGTGCCACCAGCCATCGTCGCGGGGGACTATACAATGAGCAGTTCTTC
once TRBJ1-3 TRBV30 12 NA CAWSPSLNTIYF TGTGCCTGGAGCCCCTCTCTAAACACCATATATTTT
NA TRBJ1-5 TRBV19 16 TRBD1 CASSDRDSYSNQPQHF TGTGCCAGTAGCGATCGGGACAGCTATAGCAATCAGCCCCAGCATTTT
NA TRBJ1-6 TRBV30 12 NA CAWSPQNSPLHF TGTGCCTGGAGTCCACAAAATTCACCCCTCCACTTT
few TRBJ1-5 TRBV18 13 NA CASSSSGSQPQHF TGTGCCAGCTCATCGTCAGGTTCCCAGCCCCAGCATTTT
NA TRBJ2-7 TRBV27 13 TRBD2 CASSYGRSYEQYF TGTGCCAGCAGTTACGGGAGGTCCTACGAGCAGTACTTC
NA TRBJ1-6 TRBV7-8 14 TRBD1 CASSPQGVDSPLHF TGTGCCAGCAGCCCCCAGGGGGTTGATTCACCCCTCCACTTT
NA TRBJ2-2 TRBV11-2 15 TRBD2 CASRRSGGDTGELFF TGTGCCAGCAGAAGAAGCGGGGGGGACACCGGGGAGCTGTTTTTT
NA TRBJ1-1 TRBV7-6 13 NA CASSKQEDTEAFF TGTGCCAGCAGCAAACAGGAAGACACTGAAGCTTTCTTT
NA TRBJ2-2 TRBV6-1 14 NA CASTVPGGTGELFF TGTGCCAGCACAGTCCCTGGGGGGACCGGGGAGCTGTTTTTT
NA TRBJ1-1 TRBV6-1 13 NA CASSGQPNTEAFF TGTGCCAGCAGTGGACAACCTAACACTGAAGCTTTCTTT
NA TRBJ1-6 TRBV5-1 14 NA CASSLASYNSPLHF TGCGCCAGCAGCTTGGCCTCCTATAATTCACCCCTCCACTTT
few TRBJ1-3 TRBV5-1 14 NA CASSLVAGAGAIYF TGCGCCAGCAGCTTGGTGGCAGGGGCGGGCGCCATATATTTT
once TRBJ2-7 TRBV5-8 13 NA CASSLQSVDEQYF TGTGCCAGCAGCTTGCAGAGTGTGGACGAGCAGTACTTC
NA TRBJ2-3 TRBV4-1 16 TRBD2 CASSQGLAGITDTQYF TGCGCCAGCAGCCAAGGGCTAGCGGGGATCACAGATACGCAGTATTTT
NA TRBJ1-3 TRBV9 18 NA CASSPDARGLSSGNTIYF TGTGCCAGCAGCCCCGACGCGAGAGGCCTTAGCTCTGGAAACACCATATATTTT
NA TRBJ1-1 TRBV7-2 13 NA CASSSQGRTEAFF TGTGCCAGCAGCTCTCAGGGTAGGACTGAAGCTTTCTTT
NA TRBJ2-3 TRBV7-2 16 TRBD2 CASSLNVAGSTDTQYF TGTGCCAGCAGCTTAAATGTAGCGGGGAGCACAGATACGCAGTATTTT
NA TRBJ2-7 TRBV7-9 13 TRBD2 CASSLGGGYEQYF TGTGCCAGCAGCTTAGGGGGAGGGTACGAGCAGTACTTC
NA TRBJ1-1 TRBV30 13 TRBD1 CAGTEYMNTEAFF TGTGCCGGGACAGAATACATGAACACTGAAGCTTTCTTT
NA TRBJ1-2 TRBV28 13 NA CASSEPVRGGYTF TGTGCCAGCAGTGAACCTGTAAGGGGTGGCTACACCTTC
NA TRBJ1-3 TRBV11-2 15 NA CASSFWGLSGNTIYF TGTGCCAGCAGCTTCTGGGGTTTGTCTGGAAACACCATATATTTT